These 13 T cell receptor beta chains originate from one sample sequenced in a study of T cells in Graves' hyperthyroidism and ophthalmopathy (dated by TCRdb to between 2017 and 2020). The method behind the library was multiplex PCR. Sequencing used an Illumina HiSeq 2000. TCR beta CDR3 regions were amplified from RNA transcripts. A first-round RT-PCR of the TCR CDR3 used the HTBI primer set with the Qiagen OneStep RT-PCR kit. The public reads were run again by TCRdb, first through fastp at Q25 and then through MiXCR, and only productive beta chains were kept. A single entry per CDR3 protein holds the most common genes and DNA from its merged rows. This sample lists hundreds of thousands of distinct CDR3 sequences; 13% to 15% were detected once. About a tenth of the sample is taken by the ten largest. Sample: blood. The receptors derive from a woman aged 18-29 years with Graves' hyperthyroidism.

This clonotype has a handful of counts. V gene TRBV29-1 combines with J gene TRBJ1-6, with D tentatively TRBD1 (6 bases). Germline V lookup: CDR1 SQVTM, CDR2 ANQGSEA. The CDR3 length is 13 residues. V lost 4 bases, J lost 7 bases, and 11 bases lay in between. The CDR3 loop reads CSVAQGMNSPLHF. The DNA of the CDR3 is TGCAGCGTTGCACAGGGTATGAATTCACCCCTCCACTTT.

This clonotype occurred a few times. This rearrangement joins TRBV6-2 or TRBV6-3 to TRBJ1-3, with TRBD1 matching 7 bases. The CDR3 spans 16 residues. The V and J ends lost 6 bases and 0 bases, in that order; junction bases with no gene match: 8. The germline V gene has CDR1 MNHEY and CDR2 SVGEGT. The CDR3 DNA reads TGTGCCAGCAGCGCGCCGGGACAGTACTCTGGAAACACCATATATTTT. Its protein product is CASSAPGQYSGNTIYF.

V is TRBV27 and J is TRBJ2-7; D unclear. The germline V gene encodes CDR1 MNHEY and CDR2 SMNVEV (reference sequence). V was cut by 8 bases and J by 4 bases, with 21 bases left in between. CDR3 length equals 15 residues. CDR3 in DNA: TGTGCCAGCGGCTCTCTCGGGCTTTCCTTATACGAGCAGTACTTC. Protein product: CASGSLGLSLYEQYF.

The rearrangement uses TRBV28 and TRBJ1-2; D perhaps matches TRBD1 (5 bases). Germline V lookup: CDR1 MDHEN, CDR2 SYDVKM. Trimming removed 4 bases at V and 4 bases at J, with 16 bases between. The CDR3 loop spans 15 amino acids. Here the CDR3 reads CASSSAGVQVYGYTF. The CDR3, as DNA: TGTGCCAGCAGTTCTGCCGGTGTACAGGTCTATGGCTACACCTTC.

This clonotype was recorded many times. The chain employs TRBV13 and TRBJ2-6, with TRBD1 identical over 9 bases. Trimming cost V 5 bases and J 2 bases; bases outside gene matches: 10. The CDR3 covers 18 residues. Germline V gene lookup returns CDR1 PRHDT and CDR2 FYEKMQ (reference sequence). CDR3 amino acids: CASSRNRGRGTGANVLTF. DNA of the CDR3: TGTGCCAGCAGCCGCAACAGGGGGCGGGGAACTGGGGCCAACGTCCTGACTTTC. The full variable domain, with the rest looked up from reference TRBV13 and TRBJ2-6, is AAGVIQSPRHLIKEKRETATLKCYPIPRHDTVYWYQQGPGQDPQFLISFYEKMQSDKGSIPDRFSAQQFSDYHSELNMSSLELGDSALYFCASSRNRGRGTGANVLTFGAGSRLTVL.

In the case of this clonotype: A read error may explain this, as a much larger clone is one base away. The J gene is TRBJ1-1, the V gene TRBV28, with D hard to call. This CDR3 spans 14 amino acids. Germline values: CDR1 MDHEN, CDR2 SYDVKM. V lost 9 bases, J lost 1 base, and 15 bases lay in between. The DNA for the CDR3 is TGTGCCAGGAGTGACCTCTGGGGGAACACTGAAGCTTTCTTT. Translation gives CARSDLWGNTEAFF.

This clonotype has only a few counts. This chain joins TRBV28 and TRBJ2-2; D remains unclear. This CDR3 is 17 amino acids long. Germline V CDR1 and CDR2: MDHEN, SYDVKM. V was shortened by 1 base and J by 1 base, with 13 bases between the two germline ends. In DNA, the CDR3 is TGTGCCAGCAGTTTATTTACCCCTTATAGGAACACCGGGGAGCTGTTTTTT. This codes for CASSLFTPYRNTGELFF.

This clonotype has ten or more counts. The gene calls are TRBV11-3 and TRBJ2-4; weak D call: TRBD1 (8 bases). Per the germline V gene, CDR1 is SGHNT and CDR2 is YENEEA. Deletions cut 6 bases from V and 4 bases from J, with 13 bases between. CDR3 size: 14 residues. The CDR3 is CASSLQGGKNIQYF. CDR3 in DNA: TGTGCCAGCAGTTTACAGGGGGGGAAAAACATTCAGTACTTC.

This clonotype showed up many times. The chain links TRBV7-9 to TRBJ2-5; D might be TRBD2 (6 bases). The CDR3 spans 16 residues. V lost 3 bases to trimming and J lost 4 bases, with 18 bases between them. Germline CDR1 and CDR2: SEHNR and FQNEAQ (reference sequence). CDR3 DNA sequence: TGTGCCAGCAGCTTTTATCGGAGGGAGTCAGGAGAGACCCAGTACTTC. Encoded protein: CASSFYRRESGETQYF.

The CDR3 reads CASSIGHSGQPYEQYF. CDR3 nucleotide sequence: TGTGCCAGTAGTATAGGGCACTCTGGTCAACCCTACGAGCAGTACTTC. The chain is built from TRBV19 and TRBJ2-7, with unresolved D. The germline V and J ends were trimmed by 1 base and 2 bases, with 15 bases remaining between them. Germline loops: CDR1 LNHDA, CDR2 SQIVND (reference sequence). This CDR3 is built from 16 residues.

This clonotype was observed at least ten times. The rearrangement joins TRBV28 to TRBJ2-3, with TRBD1 matching 7 bases. CDR1 is MDHEN and CDR2 is SYDVKM in the germline V gene. Trimming cost V 4 bases and J 7 bases; bases outside gene matches: 11. The CDR3 runs 15 residues. As DNA, the CDR3 is TGTGCCAGCAGTTCCCCGGGACAGCCGCCGCATACGCAGTATTTT. This translates into CASSSPGQPPHTQYF. The full variable domain, its missing parts supplied by reference TRBV28 and TRBJ2-3, is DVKVTQSSRYLVKRTGEKVFLECVQDMDHENMFWYRQDPGLGLRLIYFSYDVKMKEKGDIPEGYSVSREKKERFSLILESASTNQTSMYLCASSSPGQPPHTQYFGPGTRLTVL.

This clonotype was observed many times. The CDR3 region has the DNA TGTGCCAGCAGCAGAACAGAGACAGGGGGACGTGGCTACACCTTC. Translated, it gives CASSRTETGGRGYTF. This chain links TRBV6-1 with TRBJ1-2; 9 bases are a match to TRBD1. CDR1 and CDR2 from the germline V gene are MNHNS and SASEGT. This CDR3 contains 15 residues. V gave up 6 bases and J gave up 7 bases; unmatched junction bases: 12.

CDR3 nucleotide sequence: TGCGCCAGCAGGCTACGACTCGGGGACAGGGCCTACGAGCAGTACTTC. Amino acids: CASRLRLGDRAYEQYF. The chain employs TRBV5-1 and TRBJ2-7; 9 bases match TRBD1. The germline V gene encodes CDR1 SGHRS and CDR2 YFSETQ. Losses at the gene ends were 5 bases for V and 2 bases for J; bases not matched to a gene: 11. This CDR3 region has 16 residues.